The 5 T cell receptor beta chains listed next were all sequenced from one sample in a study of cytomegalovirus exposure and HLA in healthy donors. The PCR made use of 60 Vbeta and 13 Jbeta primers. Method: immunoSEQ multiplex PCR; TCRdb's copy keeps in-frame clones and lacks some. The sample includes about 200,000 clones, about four fifths of them seen just once. The material sequenced was PBMCs. Receptors originate from a male donor in good health and CMV-seropositive.

This chain joins TRBV30 and TRBJ2-1, with D tentatively TRBD1 (5 bases). In germline, CDR1 is GTSNPN, CDR2 SVGIG (reference sequence). The CDR3 length is 14 residues. Trimming pared 0 bases from V and 9 bases from J, leaving 15 bases between. Here the CDR3 reads CAWSVQGLSGEQFF. Here the CDR3 DNA reads TGTGCCTGGAGTGTGCAGGGCCTGAGTGGTGAGCAGTTCTTC.

The chain has TRBV6-5 and TRBJ1-2, with 9 positions matching TRBD1. The V gene end was trimmed by 4 bases and the J gene end by 6 bases; junction bases not matched to a gene: 12. Germline-derived CDR1 and CDR2 are MNHEY and SVGAGI. The CDR3 has 16 amino acids. The CDR3 loop is CASSFDGTGTVDGYTF. For the CDR3, the DNA is TGTGCCAGCAGTTTCGACGGGACAGGGACGGTCGATGGCTACACCTTC.

The rearrangement links TRBV11-2 to TRBJ1-2, with D possibly TRBD1 on 5 matching bases. V dropped 5 bases and J dropped 0 bases, with 13 bases sitting between them. Germline values: CDR1 SGHAT, CDR2 FQNNGV. There are 15 residues in the CDR3. The CDR3 loop is CASSVRQSPNYGYTF. CDR3 nucleotides: TGTGCCAGCAGCGTACGACAGTCGCCTAACTATGGCTACACCTTC.

V gene TRBV7-6 combines with J gene TRBJ2-3, with D perhaps TRBD2 (6 bases). V shed 1 base and J shed 6 bases, with 17 bases lying between them. This CDR3 has 16 amino acids. CDR1 and CDR2 (germline): SGHVS, FNYEAQ. The CDR3 DNA reads as TGTGCCAGCAGCTTAGTGATGGGGACTCGCAAGGATACGCAGTATTTT. It specifies CASSLVMGTRKDTQYF. Using reference TRBV7-6 and TRBJ2-3 for the parts outside the CDR3, the full variable domain is GAGVSQSPRYKVTKRGQDVALRCDPISGHVSLYWYRQALGQGPEFLTYFNYEAQQDKSGLPNDRFSAERPEGSISTLTIQRTEQRDSAMYRCASSLVMGTRKDTQYFGPGTRLTVL.

This chain connects TRBV10-1 to TRBJ2-3, with 13 bases fitting TRBD2. V lost 8 bases to trimming and J lost 4 bases; unmatched junction nucleotides: 6. Germline V lookup: CDR1 WNHNN, CDR2 SYGVQD (reference sequence). CDR3 length: 15 amino acids. Here the CDR3 reads CASGGLAGQADTQYF. DNA for the CDR3: TGCGCCAGCGGGGGACTAGCGGGGCAGGCAGATACGCAGTATTTT.